This is a list of T cell receptor beta chains from one sample in a study of cytomegalovirus exposure and HLA in healthy donors. This table comes from immunoSEQ multiplex PCR, and its TCRdb copy is limited to in-frame clones, with some not included. This repertoire includes 160,000 or so clones. The material sequenced was PBMCs. Receptors originate from a man aged 30 to 45 in good health and CMV-seronegative. Each CDR3 is given with its conserved first and last residue. The D gene is left open where the match is weak.

j_gene: TRBJ1-1; v_gene: TRBV27; d_gene: NA; CDR3aa: CASSLFLGAGNLGYTEAFF; CDR3nt: TGTGCCAGCAGTTTATTTTTGGGGGCCGGTAACCTAGGGTACACTGAAGCTTTCTTT
j_gene: TRBJ1-2; v_gene: TRBV5-1; d_gene: NA; CDR3aa: CASSFLTVNYGYTF; CDR3nt: TGCGCCAGCAGCTTTCTAACAGTAAACTATGGCTACACCTTC
j_gene: TRBJ2-7; v_gene: TRBV6-1; d_gene: NA; CDR3aa: CASSEARQVDYEQYF; CDR3nt: TGTGCCAGCAGTGAAGCTCGACAGGTAGACTACGAGCAGTACTTC
j_gene: TRBJ1-3; v_gene: TRBV11-2; d_gene: NA; CDR3aa: CASRHRAGENTIYF; CDR3nt: TGTGCCAGCAGACACAGGGCAGGGGAAAACACCATATATTTT
j_gene: TRBJ2-3; v_gene: TRBV5-1; d_gene: TRBD2; CDR3aa: CASSPGLAGGADTQYF; CDR3nt: TGCGCCAGCAGCCCGGGACTAGCGGGAGGAGCAGATACGCAGTATTTT
j_gene: TRBJ2-7; v_gene: TRBV11-3; d_gene: NA; CDR3aa: CASSTRGYEQYF; CDR3nt: TGTGCCAGCAGCACCAGGGGTTACGAGCAGTACTTC
j_gene: TRBJ1-1; v_gene: TRBV5-5; d_gene: TRBD1; CDR3aa: CASRSGQGYTEAFF; CDR3nt: TGTGCCAGCAGGTCGGGACAGGGGTACACTGAAGCTTTCTTT
j_gene: TRBJ1-4; v_gene: TRBV5-4; d_gene: TRBD1; CDR3aa: CASSRGQGNEKLFF; CDR3nt: TGTGCCAGCAGTCGAGGACAGGGGAATGAAAAACTGTTTTTT
j_gene: TRBJ2-7; v_gene: TRBV25-1; d_gene: TRBD1; CDR3aa: CASSPVPGQGTNEQYF; CDR3nt: TGTGCCAGCAGCCCAGTACCGGGACAGGGAACTAACGAGCAGTACTTC
j_gene: TRBJ1-4; v_gene: TRBV10-3; d_gene: NA; CDR3aa: CAISETRDRPEKLFF; CDR3nt: TGTGCCATCAGTGAGACCAGGGATCGTCCTGAAAAACTGTTTTTT
j_gene: TRBJ2-1; v_gene: TRBV4-1; d_gene: NA; CDR3aa: CASSQDRGRTQFF; CDR3nt: TGCGCCAGCAGCCAAGATAGAGGGAGAACTCAGTTCTTC
j_gene: TRBJ2-2; v_gene: TRBV28; d_gene: TRBD2; CDR3aa: CASSLWRLAGGPGELFF; CDR3nt: TGTGCCAGCAGTTTATGGAGACTAGCGGGAGGGCCAGGGGAGCTGTTTTTT
j_gene: TRBJ2-5; v_gene: TRBV5-8; d_gene: TRBD1; CDR3aa: CDGRGAAGGQETQYF; CDR3nt: TGTGATGGCCGAGGGGCCGCAGGGGGCCAAGAGACCCAGTACTTC
j_gene: TRBJ2-7; v_gene: TRBV5-1; d_gene: NA; CDR3aa: CASSLEAGSYEQYF; CDR3nt: TGCGCCAGCAGCTTGGAGGCAGGGTCCTACGAGCAGTACTTC
j_gene: TRBJ2-7; v_gene: TRBV7-9; d_gene: NA; CDR3aa: CASSSVSLYEQYF; CDR3nt: TGTGCCAGCAGTTCCGTCTCCCTCTACGAGCAGTACTTC
j_gene: TRBJ1-5; v_gene: TRBV6-5; d_gene: NA; CDR3aa: CASSYLGSNQPQHF; CDR3nt: TGTGCCAGCAGTTACCTCGGTAGCAATCAGCCCCAGCATTTT
j_gene: TRBJ2-2; v_gene: TRBV7-9; d_gene: NA; CDR3aa: CASSHRRLGNGELFF; CDR3nt: TGTGCCAGCAGCCATAGGAGGCTGGGAAACGGGGAGCTGTTTTTT
j_gene: TRBJ2-3; v_gene: TRBV4-3; d_gene: TRBD2; CDR3aa: CASSQGGLAGGRTDTQYF; CDR3nt: TGCGCCAGCAGCCAGGGTGGACTAGCGGGAGGGCGGACAGATACGCAGTATTTT
j_gene: TRBJ1-1; v_gene: TRBV7-9; d_gene: NA; CDR3aa: CASSLGEGNTEAFF; CDR3nt: TGTGCCAGCAGCTTGGGGGAGGGGAACACTGAAGCCTTCTTT
j_gene: TRBJ1-2; v_gene: TRBV19; d_gene: NA; CDR3aa: CASSIGGSLGDGYTF; CDR3nt: TGTGCCAGTAGTATAGGGGGCTCCCTCGGAGATGGCTACACCTTC
j_gene: TRBJ2-2; v_gene: TRBV6-6; d_gene: TRBD2; CDR3aa: CASSFTSGRDTGELFF; CDR3nt: TGTGCCAGCAGTTTTACTAGCGGGAGGGACACCGGGGAGCTGTTTTTT
j_gene: TRBJ1-3; v_gene: TRBV29-1; d_gene: NA; CDR3aa: CSVDGGDTIYF; CDR3nt: TGCAGCGTTGACGGGGGGGACACCATATATTTT
j_gene: TRBJ2-5; v_gene: TRBV18; d_gene: TRBD1; CDR3aa: CASSPGTEETQYF; CDR3nt: TGTGCCAGCTCACCCGGGACAGAAGAGACCCAGTACTTC